The clone carrying this T cell receptor beta chain has a handful of counts. Its antigen is still unknown. Libraries were prepared by immunoSEQ multiplex PCR; TCRdb keeps only in-frame clonotypes and omits some of them. This sample has tens of thousands of clones, with roughly 76% found just once. The germline V gene encodes CDR1 SGHDT and CDR2 YYEEEE. The CDR3 is 13 residues long. The ends were cut back, 3 bases at V and 4 bases at J, with 11 bases in the middle. The sample originates from a study of vaccination effects on CD4 cells after COVID-19. Background on the study: Sample donation by two convalescent patients took place 16 days and one week before vaccination.

CD4+ T cell isolation took place after 10 days of culture. Between March and December 2020, the person had a SARS-CoV-2 infection that PCR confirmed. This chain uses TRBV5-6 with TRBJ2-7, with D hard to call. The material sequenced was CD4+ T cells from PBMCs cultured without peptide, taken before COVID-19 vaccination. The clonotype comes from a human donor who had a prior SARS-CoV-2 infection. CDR3 region: CASSSLGLYEQYF. CDR3 bases: TGTGCCAGCAGCTCCTTAGGTCTGTACGAGCAGTACTTC.